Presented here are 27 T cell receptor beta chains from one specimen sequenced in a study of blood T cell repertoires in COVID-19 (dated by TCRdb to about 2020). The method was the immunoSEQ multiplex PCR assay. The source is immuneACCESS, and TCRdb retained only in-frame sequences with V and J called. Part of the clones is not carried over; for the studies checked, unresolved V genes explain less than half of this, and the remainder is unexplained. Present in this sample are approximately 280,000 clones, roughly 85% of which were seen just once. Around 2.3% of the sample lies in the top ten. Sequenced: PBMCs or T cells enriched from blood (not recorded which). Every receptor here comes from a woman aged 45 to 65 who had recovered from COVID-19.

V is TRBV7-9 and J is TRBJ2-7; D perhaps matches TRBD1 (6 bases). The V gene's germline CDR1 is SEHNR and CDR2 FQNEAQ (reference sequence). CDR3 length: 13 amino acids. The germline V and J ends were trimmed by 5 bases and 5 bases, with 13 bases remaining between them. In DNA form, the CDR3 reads TGTGCCAGCAGCCGGACAGCAAGTGACGAGCAGTACTTC. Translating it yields CASSRTASDEQYF.

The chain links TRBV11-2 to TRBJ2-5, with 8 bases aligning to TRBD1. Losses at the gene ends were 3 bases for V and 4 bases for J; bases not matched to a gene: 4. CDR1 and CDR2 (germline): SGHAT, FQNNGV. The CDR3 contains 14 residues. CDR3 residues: CASSFTGGAETQYF. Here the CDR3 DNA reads TGTGCCAGCAGCTTCACAGGGGGTGCAGAGACCCAGTACTTC.

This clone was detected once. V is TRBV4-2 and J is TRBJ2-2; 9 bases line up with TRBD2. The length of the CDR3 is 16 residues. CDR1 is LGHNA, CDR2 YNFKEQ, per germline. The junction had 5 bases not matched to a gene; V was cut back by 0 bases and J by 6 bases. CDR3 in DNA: TGTGCCAGCAGCCAAGATATGCTAGCGGGGCCCGGGGAGCTGTTTTTT. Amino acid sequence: CASSQDMLAGPGELFF.

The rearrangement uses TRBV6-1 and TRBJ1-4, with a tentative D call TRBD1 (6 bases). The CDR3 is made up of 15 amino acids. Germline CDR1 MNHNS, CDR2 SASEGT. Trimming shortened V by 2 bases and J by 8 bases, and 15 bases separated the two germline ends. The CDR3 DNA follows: TGTGCCAGCAGTGAATTGCCAGGGGAAACGGAAAAACTGTTTTTT. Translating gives CASSELPGETEKLFF.

The CDR3 nucleotides read TGTGCCACCATGGGACAACAAAATGAGCAGTTCTTC. The encoded protein is CATMGQQNEQFF. The chain combines TRBV24-1 with TRBJ2-1, with TRBD1 as a possible D gene (6 bases). The V gene's germline CDR1 is KGHDR and CDR2 SFDVKD. The CDR3 is made up of 12 amino acids. Trimming cost V 8 bases and J 7 bases, with 11 bases left between them.

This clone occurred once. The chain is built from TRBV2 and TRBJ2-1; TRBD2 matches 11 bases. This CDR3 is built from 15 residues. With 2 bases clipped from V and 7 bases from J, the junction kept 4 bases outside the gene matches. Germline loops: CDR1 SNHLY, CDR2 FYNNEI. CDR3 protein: CASSERSSGGNEQFF. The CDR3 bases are TGTGCCAGCAGTGAAAGGTCTAGCGGGGGGAATGAGCAGTTCTTC.

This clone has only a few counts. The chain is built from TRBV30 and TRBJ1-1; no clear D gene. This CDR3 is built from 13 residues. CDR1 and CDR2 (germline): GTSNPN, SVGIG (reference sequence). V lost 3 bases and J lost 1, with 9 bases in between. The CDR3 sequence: CAWSESGNTEAFF. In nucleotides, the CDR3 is TGTGCCTGGAGCGAGTCAGGGAACACTGAAGCTTTCTTT.

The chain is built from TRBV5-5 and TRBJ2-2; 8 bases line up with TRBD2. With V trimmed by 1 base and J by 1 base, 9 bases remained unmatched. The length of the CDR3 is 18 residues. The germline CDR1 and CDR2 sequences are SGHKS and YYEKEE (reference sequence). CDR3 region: CASSLRPPAGVNTGELFF. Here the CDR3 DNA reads TGTGCCAGCAGCTTGAGGCCCCCAGCGGGAGTGAACACCGGGGAGCTGTTTTTT.

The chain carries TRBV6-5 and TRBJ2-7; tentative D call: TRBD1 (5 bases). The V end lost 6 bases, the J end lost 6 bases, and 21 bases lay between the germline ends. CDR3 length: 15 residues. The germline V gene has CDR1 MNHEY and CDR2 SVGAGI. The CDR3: CASRPPGINRLEQYF. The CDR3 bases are TGTGCCAGCAGGCCCCCAGGGATAAATCGGCTCGAGCAGTACTTC.

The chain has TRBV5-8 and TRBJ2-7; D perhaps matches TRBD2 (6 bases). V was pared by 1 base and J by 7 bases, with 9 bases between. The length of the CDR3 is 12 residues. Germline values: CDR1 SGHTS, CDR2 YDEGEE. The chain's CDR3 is CASSLFREEQYF. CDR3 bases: TGTGCCAGCAGCTTGTTCCGGGAGGAGCAGTACTTC. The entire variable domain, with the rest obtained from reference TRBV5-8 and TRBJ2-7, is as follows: EAGVTQSPTHLIKTRGQQATLRCSPISGHTSVYWYQQALGLGLQFLLWYDEGEERNRGNFPPRFSGRQFPNYSSELNVNALELEDSALYLCASSLFREEQYFGPGTRLTVT.

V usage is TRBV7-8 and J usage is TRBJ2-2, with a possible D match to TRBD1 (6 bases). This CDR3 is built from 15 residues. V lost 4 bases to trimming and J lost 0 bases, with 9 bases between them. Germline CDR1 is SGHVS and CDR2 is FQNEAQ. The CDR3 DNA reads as TGTGCCAGCAGCTACAGGGTATCGAACACCGGGGAGCTGTTTTTT. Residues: CASSYRVSNTGELFF.

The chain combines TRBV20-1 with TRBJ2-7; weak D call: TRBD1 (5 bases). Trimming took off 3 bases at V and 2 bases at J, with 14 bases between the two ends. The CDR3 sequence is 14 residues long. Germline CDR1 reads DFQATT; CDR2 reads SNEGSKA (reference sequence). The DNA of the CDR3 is TGCAGTGCTAGTTTAGGGGATCGCGCCTACGAGCAGTACTTC. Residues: CSASLGDRAYEQYF.

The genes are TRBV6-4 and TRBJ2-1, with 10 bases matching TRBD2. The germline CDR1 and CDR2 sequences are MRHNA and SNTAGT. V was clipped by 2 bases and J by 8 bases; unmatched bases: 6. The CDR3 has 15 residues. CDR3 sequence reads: CASSDPGLAIYEQFF. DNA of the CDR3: TGTGCCAGCAGTGACCCGGGACTAGCGATCTATGAGCAGTTCTTC.

The CDR3 reads CASSTGYYNEQFF. The CDR3 region has the DNA TGTGCCAGCAGTACAGGTTACTACAATGAGCAGTTCTTC. The chain employs TRBV12-3 or TRBV12-4 and TRBJ2-1; tentatively, D is TRBD1 (5 bases). Trimming shortened V by 5 bases and J by 3 bases, and 8 bases separated the two germline ends. The CDR3 covers 13 residues.

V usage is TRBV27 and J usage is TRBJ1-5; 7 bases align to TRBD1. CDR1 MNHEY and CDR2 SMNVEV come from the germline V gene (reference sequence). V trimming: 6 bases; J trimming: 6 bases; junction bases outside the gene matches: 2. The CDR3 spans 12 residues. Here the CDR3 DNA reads TGTGCCAGCAGGACAGGGAGTCAGCCCCAGCATTTT. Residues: CASRTGSQPQHF.

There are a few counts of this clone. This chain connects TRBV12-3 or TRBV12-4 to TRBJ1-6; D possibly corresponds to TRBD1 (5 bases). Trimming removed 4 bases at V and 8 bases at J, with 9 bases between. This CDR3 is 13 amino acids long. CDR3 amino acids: CASSSQGYSPLHF. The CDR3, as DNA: TGTGCCAGCAGTTCCCAGGGCTATTCACCCCTCCACTTT.

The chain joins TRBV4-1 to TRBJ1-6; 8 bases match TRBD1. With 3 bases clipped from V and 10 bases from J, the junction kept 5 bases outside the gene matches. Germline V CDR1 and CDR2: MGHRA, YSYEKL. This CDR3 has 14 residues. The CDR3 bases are TGCGCCAGCAGCCAGGGACAGGACTCGTCACCCCTCCACTTT. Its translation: CASSQGQDSSPLHF.

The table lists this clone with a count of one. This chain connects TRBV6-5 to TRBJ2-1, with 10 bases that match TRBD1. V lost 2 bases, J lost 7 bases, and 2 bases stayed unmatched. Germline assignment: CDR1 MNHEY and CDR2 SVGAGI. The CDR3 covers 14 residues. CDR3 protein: CASSYRTGGNEQFF. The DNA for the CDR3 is TGTGCCAGCAGTTACAGGACAGGGGGGAATGAGCAGTTCTTC.

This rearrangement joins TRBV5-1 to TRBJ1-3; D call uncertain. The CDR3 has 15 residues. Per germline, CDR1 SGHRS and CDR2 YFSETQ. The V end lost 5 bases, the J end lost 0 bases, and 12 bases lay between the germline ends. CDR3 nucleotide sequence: TGCGCCAGCAGATTGATTCCCAGCTCTGGAAACACCATATATTTT. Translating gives CASRLIPSSGNTIYF.

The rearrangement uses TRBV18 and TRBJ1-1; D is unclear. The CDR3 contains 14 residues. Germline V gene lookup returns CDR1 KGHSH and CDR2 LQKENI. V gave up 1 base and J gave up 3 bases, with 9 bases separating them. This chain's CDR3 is CASSPLLGDTEAFF. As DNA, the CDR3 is TGTGCCAGCTCACCACTTCTCGGGGACACTGAAGCTTTCTTT.

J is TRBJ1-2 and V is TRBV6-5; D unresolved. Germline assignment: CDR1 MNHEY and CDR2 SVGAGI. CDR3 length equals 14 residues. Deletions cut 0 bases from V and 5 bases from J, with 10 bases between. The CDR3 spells CASSYSRHPYGYTF. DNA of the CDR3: TGTGCCAGCAGTTACTCGAGACATCCTTATGGCTACACCTTC.

The CDR3 nucleotides are TGTGCCAGCAGCCTTAGCGGGGCATACAATGAGCAGTTCTTC. It encodes CASSLSGAYNEQFF. This rearrangement joins TRBV5-4 to TRBJ2-1; 8 positions match TRBD2. The J segment lost 4 bases and the V segment lost 4 bases, leaving 4 bases of the junction unmatched. The germline gives CDR1 SGHNT, CDR2 YYREEE (reference sequence). CDR3 length: 14 amino acids.

The CDR3 bases are TGTGCCAGTAGTATAGATGGACTAGCGGGATTAGCCAAAAACATTCAGTACTTC. Amino acid sequence: CASSIDGLAGLAKNIQYF. J is TRBJ2-4 and V is TRBV19, with 12 bases identical to TRBD2. V dropped 0 bases and J dropped 0; count of bases not matched to a gene: 3. CDR1 LNHDA and CDR2 SQIVND come from the germline V gene (reference sequence). This CDR3 region has 18 residues.

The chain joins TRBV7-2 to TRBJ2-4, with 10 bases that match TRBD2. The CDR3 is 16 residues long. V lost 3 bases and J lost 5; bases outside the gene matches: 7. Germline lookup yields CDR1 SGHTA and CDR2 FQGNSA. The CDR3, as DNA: TGTGCCAGCAGCTTTCACGGGAGCGGGAGGGAAAACATTCAGTACTTC. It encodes CASSFHGSGRENIQYF.

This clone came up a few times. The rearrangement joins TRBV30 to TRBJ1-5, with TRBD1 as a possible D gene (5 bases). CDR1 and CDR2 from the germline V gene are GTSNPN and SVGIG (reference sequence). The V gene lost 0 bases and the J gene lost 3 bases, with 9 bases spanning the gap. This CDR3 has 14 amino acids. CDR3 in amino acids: CAWSVAGPNQPQHF. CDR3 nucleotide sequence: TGTGCCTGGAGTGTTGCAGGGCCCAATCAGCCCCAGCATTTT.

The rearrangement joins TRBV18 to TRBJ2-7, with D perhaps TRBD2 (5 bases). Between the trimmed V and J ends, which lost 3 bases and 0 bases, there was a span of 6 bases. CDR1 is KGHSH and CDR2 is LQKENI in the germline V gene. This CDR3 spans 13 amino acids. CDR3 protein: CASSPTSSYEQYF. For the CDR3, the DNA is TGTGCCAGCTCACCCACTAGCTCCTACGAGCAGTACTTC.

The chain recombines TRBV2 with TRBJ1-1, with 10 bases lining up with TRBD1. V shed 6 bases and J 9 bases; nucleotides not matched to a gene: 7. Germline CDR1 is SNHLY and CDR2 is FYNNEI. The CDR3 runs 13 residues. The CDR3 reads CASRADRGPKAFF. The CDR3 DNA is TGTGCCAGCAGAGCAGACAGGGGGCCTAAAGCTTTCTTT.